The 10 T cell receptor beta chains reported below all come from one sample, sequenced in a study of cytomegalovirus exposure and HLA in healthy donors. This PCR relied on a set of 60 Vbeta primers and 13 Jbeta primers. Profiled with immunoSEQ multiplex PCR; TCRdb holds only in-frame clones, not every one. The table has 130,000 or so clones, around 84% seen once. The sequenced material came from PBMCs. The receptors shown here come from a woman in her late teens or twenties in good health and CMV-seropositive.

V usage is TRBV5-1 and J usage is TRBJ1-4, with D perhaps matching TRBD1 (6 bases). CDR1 and CDR2 from the germline V gene are SGHRS and YFSETQ. The V and J ends lost 0 bases and 8 bases respectively, with 11 bases between them. The CDR3 runs to 14 residues. CDR3 DNA: TGCGCCAGCAGCTTGGAAGGTGGGGGCGAAAAACTGTTTTTT. This codes for CASSLEGGGEKLFF.

The table lists this clone with a count of one. The J gene is TRBJ1-5, the V gene TRBV28; D remains ambiguous. The germline V gene has CDR1 MDHEN and CDR2 SYDVKM. Trimming cost V 5 bases and J 4 bases, with 3 bases left between them. The length of the CDR3 is 11 residues. The CDR3 is CASSQNQPQHF. The CDR3 DNA reads TGTGCCAGCAGTCAGAATCAGCCCCAGCATTTT.

The chain is built from TRBV5-1 and TRBJ1-2; D is undetermined. The germline V and J ends were trimmed by 2 bases and 2 bases, with 7 bases remaining between them. The length of the CDR3 is 13 residues. Germline values: CDR1 SGHRS, CDR2 YFSETQ. The CDR3: CASSFPENYGYTF. The DNA for the CDR3 is TGCGCCAGCAGCTTCCCAGAAAACTATGGCTACACCTTC.

V gene TRBV19 combines with J gene TRBJ1-1; the match to TRBD1 covers 7 bases. From germline, CDR1 is LNHDA and CDR2 SQIVND (reference sequence). V was pared by 7 bases and J by 1 base, with 9 bases of the junction left unmatched. This CDR3 contains 15 residues. In DNA, the CDR3 is TGTGCCAGTACCCGCCAGGGGGTAGGGAACACTGAAGCTTTCTTT. It is translated as CASTRQGVGNTEAFF.

The chain employs TRBV9 and TRBJ2-3, with 9 bases that match TRBD2. V was pared by 0 bases and J by 3 bases, with 2 bases of the junction left unmatched. In germline, CDR1 is SGDLS, CDR2 YYNGEE. The CDR3 consists of 15 residues. The CDR3 nucleotides read TGTGCCAGCAGCGTAGGTAGCGGGGGTACAGATACGCAGTATTTT. It encodes CASSVGSGGTDTQYF.

The gene calls are TRBV27 and TRBJ2-3; D is possibly TRBD2 (6 bases). Germline loops: CDR1 MNHEY, CDR2 SMNVEV (reference sequence). This CDR3 comprises 15 residues. With 5 bases removed from V and 6 bases from J, the gap between germline ends came to 18 bases. CDR3 in DNA: TGTGCCAGCAGTCCTCCGGGACTCCCGAGGGATACGCAGTATTTT. It codes for CASSPPGLPRDTQYF.

This sequence joins TRBV18 and TRBJ1-2; no reliable D call. Germline-derived CDR1 and CDR2 are KGHSH and LQKENI. The V end was cut by 5 bases, the J end by 2 bases, with 9 bases between. The CDR3 contains 13 residues. The chain's CDR3 is CASSDGRNYGYTF. The CDR3 DNA reads TGTGCCAGCTCAGACGGCAGGAACTATGGCTACACCTTC.

The V call is TRBV11-2, the J call TRBJ2-7, with D tentatively TRBD1 (6 bases). Trimming stripped 4 bases from V and 6 bases from J, with 22 bases between. CDR3 length: 16 residues. Germline values: CDR1 SGHAT, CDR2 FQNNGV. CDR3 bases: TGTGCCAGCAGCTCCACGAGACGGACAGTCGTGACCGAGCAGTACTTC. It yields the protein CASSSTRRTVVTEQYF. Complete variable domain (other parts from reference TRBV11-2 and TRBJ2-7): EAGVAQSPRYKIIEKRQSVAFWCNPISGHATLYWYQQILGQGPKLLIQFQNNGVVDDSQLPKDRFSAERLKGVDSTLKIQPAKLEDSAVYLCASSSTRRTVVTEQYFGPGTRLTVT.

The chain has TRBV5-4 and TRBJ1-5; 7 nucleotides agree with TRBD1. The CDR3 is 14 amino acids. Trimming removed 3 bases from V and 6 bases from J; junction bases left unmatched: 6. Germline assignment: CDR1 SGHNT and CDR2 YYREEE (reference sequence). CDR3 sequence reads: CASSYRQGPQPQHF. In DNA, the CDR3 is TGTGCCAGCAGCTATCGACAGGGACCTCAGCCCCAGCATTTT.

As DNA, the CDR3 is TGTGCCACGACAGGGTCGGCTGAAGCTTTCTTT. It translates to CATTGSAEAFF. The chain combines TRBV10-3 with TRBJ1-1; 7 bases agree with TRBD1. V shed 10 bases, J shed 6 bases, and the junction held 5 bases outside the gene matches. The V gene's germline CDR1 is ENHRY and CDR2 SYGVKD. There are 11 residues in the CDR3.